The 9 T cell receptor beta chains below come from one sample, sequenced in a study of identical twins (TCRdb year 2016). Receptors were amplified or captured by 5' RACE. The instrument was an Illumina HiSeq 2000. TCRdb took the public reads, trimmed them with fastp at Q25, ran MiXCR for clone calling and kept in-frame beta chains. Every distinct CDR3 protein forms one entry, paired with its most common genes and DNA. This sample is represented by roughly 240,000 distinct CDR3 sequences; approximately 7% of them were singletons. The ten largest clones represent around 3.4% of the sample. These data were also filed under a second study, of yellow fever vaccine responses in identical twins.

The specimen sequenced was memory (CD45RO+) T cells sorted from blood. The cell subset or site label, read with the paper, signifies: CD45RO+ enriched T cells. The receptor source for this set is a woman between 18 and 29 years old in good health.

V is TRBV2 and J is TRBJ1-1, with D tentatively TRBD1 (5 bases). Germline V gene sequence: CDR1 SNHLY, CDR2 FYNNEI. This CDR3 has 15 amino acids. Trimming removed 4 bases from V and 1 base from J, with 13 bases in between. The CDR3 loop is CASSVRAGTNTEAFF. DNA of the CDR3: TGTGCCAGCAGTGTACGGGCAGGGACGAACACTGAAGCTTTCTTT.

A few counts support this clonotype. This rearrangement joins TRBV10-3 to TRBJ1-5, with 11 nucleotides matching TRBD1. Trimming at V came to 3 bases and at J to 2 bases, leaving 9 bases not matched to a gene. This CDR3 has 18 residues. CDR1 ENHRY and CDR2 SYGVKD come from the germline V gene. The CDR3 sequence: CAISDSGTGGLGNQPQHF. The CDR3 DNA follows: TGTGCCATCAGTGACTCTGGGACAGGGGGATTGGGCAATCAGCCCCAGCATTTT.

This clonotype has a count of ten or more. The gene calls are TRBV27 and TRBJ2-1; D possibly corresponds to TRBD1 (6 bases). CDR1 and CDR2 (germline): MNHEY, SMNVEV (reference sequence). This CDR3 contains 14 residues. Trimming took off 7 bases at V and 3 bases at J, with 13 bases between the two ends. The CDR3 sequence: CASKTGPDYNEQFF. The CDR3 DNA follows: TGTGCCAGCAAGACAGGACCAGACTACAATGAGCAGTTCTTC.

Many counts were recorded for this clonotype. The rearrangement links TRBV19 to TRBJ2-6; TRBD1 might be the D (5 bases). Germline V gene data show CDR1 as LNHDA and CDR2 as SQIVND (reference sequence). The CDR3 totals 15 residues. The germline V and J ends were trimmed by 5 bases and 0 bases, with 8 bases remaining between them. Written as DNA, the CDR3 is TGTGCCAGTAGTGCCCAGGGCTCTGGGGCCAACGTCCTGACTTTC. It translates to CASSAQGSGANVLTF.

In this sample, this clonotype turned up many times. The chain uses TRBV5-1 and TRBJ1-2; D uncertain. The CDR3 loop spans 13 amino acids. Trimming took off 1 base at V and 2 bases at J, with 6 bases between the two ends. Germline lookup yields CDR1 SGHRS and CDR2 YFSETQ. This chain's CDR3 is CASSLSGNYGYTF. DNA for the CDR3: TGCGCCAGCAGCTTGTCCGGAAACTATGGCTACACCTTC. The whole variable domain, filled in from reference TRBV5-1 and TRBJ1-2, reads KAGVTQTPRYLIKTRGQQVTLSCSPISGHRSVSWYQQTPGQGLQFLFEYFSETQRNKGNFPGRFSGRQFSNSRSEMNVSTLELGDSALYLCASSLSGNYGYTFGSGTRLTVV.

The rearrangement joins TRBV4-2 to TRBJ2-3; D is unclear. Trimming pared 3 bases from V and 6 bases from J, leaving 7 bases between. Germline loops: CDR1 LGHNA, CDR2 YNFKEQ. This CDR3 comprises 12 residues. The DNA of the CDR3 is TGTGCCAGCAGCCACACTTCGGATACGCAGTATTTT. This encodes CASSHTSDTQYF.

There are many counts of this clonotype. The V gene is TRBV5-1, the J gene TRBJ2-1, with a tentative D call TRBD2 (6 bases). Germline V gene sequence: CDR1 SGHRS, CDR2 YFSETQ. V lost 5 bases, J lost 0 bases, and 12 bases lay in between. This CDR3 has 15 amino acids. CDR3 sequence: CASSRDLTSYNEQFF. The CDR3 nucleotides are TGCGCCAGCAGTCGGGACTTAACCTCCTACAATGAGCAGTTCTTC. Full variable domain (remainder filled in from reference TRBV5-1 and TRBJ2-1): KAGVTQTPRYLIKTRGQQVTLSCSPISGHRSVSWYQQTPGQGLQFLFEYFSETQRNKGNFPGRFSGRQFSNSRSEMNVSTLELGDSALYLCASSRDLTSYNEQFFGPGTRLTVL.

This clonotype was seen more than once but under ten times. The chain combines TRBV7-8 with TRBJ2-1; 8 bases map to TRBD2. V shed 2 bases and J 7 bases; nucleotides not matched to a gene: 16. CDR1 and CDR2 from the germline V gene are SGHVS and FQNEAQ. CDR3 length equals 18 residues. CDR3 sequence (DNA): TGTGCCAGCAGCTTACGGGCCAGCGGGAGAACTGGCGGGAATGAGCAGTTCTTC. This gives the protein CASSLRASGRTGGNEQFF.

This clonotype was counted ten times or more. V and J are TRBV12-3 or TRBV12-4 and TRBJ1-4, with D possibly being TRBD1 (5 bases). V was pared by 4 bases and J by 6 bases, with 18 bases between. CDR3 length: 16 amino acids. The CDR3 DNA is TGTGCCAGCAGTTATGGGCGAGGACAACCAGATGAAAAACTGTTTTTT. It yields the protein CASSYGRGQPDEKLFF.